This T cell receptor beta chain was found in a study of blood T cell repertoires in COVID-19. Study context: Samples came from the United States, Italy and Spain, spanning acute and convalescent COVID-19. Sample material is recorded as cDNA or gDNA derived from T cells, B-cell-depleted T cells, or PBMCs.

Germline V gene sequence: CDR1 WSHSY, CDR2 SAAADI. V was clipped by 7 bases and J by 4 bases; unmatched bases: 8. The CDR3 length is 14 residues. In the original workflow: From reference gene primer amplification, estimates of nucleated cell counts were derived. Using immunoSEQ multiplex PCR, the repertoire was profiled, and TCRdb retains in-frame clones only, with some absent. V and J calls and clone size are given by that table; D and trimming were obtained from the DNA. The data contain more than 150,000 clones, 75% to 80% of them singletons. This chain connects TRBV10-2 to TRBJ2-3; TRBD2 matches at 7 bases. The TCR originated in a woman aged 70-85 years with acute or convalescent COVID-19. Material: peripheral blood. The CDR3: CASTTGGGADTQYF. CDR3 nucleotides: TGCGCCAGCACGACGGGGGGTGGGGCAGATACGCAGTATTTT.